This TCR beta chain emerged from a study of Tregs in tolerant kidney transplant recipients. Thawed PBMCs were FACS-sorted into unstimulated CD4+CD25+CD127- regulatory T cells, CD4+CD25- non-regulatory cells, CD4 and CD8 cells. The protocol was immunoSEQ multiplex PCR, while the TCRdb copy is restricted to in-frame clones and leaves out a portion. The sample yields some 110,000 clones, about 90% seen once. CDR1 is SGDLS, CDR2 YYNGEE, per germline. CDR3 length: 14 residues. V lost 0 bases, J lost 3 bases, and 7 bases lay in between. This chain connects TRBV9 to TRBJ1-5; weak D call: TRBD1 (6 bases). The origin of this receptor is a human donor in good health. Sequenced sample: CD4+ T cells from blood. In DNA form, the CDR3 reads TGTGCCAGCAGCGTAGCGGGGGCCAATCAGCCCCAGCATTTT. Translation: CASSVAGANQPQHF.